Listed here are 18 T cell receptor beta chains from one sample, sequenced in a study of cytotoxic CD8 clonotypes in ibrutinib-treated CLL. TCRdb keeps only in-frame clones here, not all; method: immunoSEQ multiplex PCR. The data hold roughly 56,000 clones, with less than 75% observed a single time. The source was PBMCs, collected after 12 months of ibrutinib treatment. Receptors originate from a human donor with chronic lymphocytic leukemia.

A few counts support this clone. The CDR3 bases are TGTGCCAGCAGCTTTGTCGGATGGAGGGAGCAGTACTTC. Amino acid sequence: CASSFVGWREQYF. The rearrangement links TRBV7-2 to TRBJ2-7; TRBD2 is a possible D gene (5 bases). Germline CDR1 SGHTA, CDR2 FQGNSA. The CDR3 is 13 residues long. V lost 3 bases, J lost 7 bases, and 13 bases lay in between.

The chain recombines TRBV4-3 with TRBJ1-2; 11 nucleotides align to TRBD1. Germline V CDR1 and CDR2: LGHNA, YSLEER. The ends lost 0 bases at V and 9 bases at J; junction bases unmatched: 9. The CDR3 sequence is 16 residues long. For the CDR3, the DNA is TGCGCCAGCAGCCAAGATTCCGGGACAGGGGGGATAAGCTACACCTTC. It codes for CASSQDSGTGGISYTF.

The rearrangement joins TRBV13 to TRBJ2-7; 12 bases map to TRBD1. CDR1 PRHDT and CDR2 FYEKMQ come from the germline V gene (reference sequence). The CDR3 totals 16 residues. Germline trimming cut 0 bases from V and 6 bases from J; bases unmatched to any gene: 6. The CDR3 spells CASSLGPGQGAREQYF. Here the CDR3 DNA reads TGTGCCAGCAGCTTAGGTCCGGGACAGGGGGCGCGCGAGCAGTACTTC.

The V and J genes are TRBV30 and TRBJ2-1; 10 nucleotides match TRBD2. CDR1 is GTSNPN and CDR2 is SVGIG in the germline V gene (reference sequence). The J segment lost 1 base and the V segment lost 4 bases, leaving 7 bases of the junction unmatched. The CDR3 runs 16 residues. This CDR3 reads CAWTSGRLTSYNEQFF. In nucleotides, the CDR3 is TGTGCCTGGACTAGCGGGAGATTGACGTCCTACAATGAGCAGTTCTTC.

This rearrangement joins TRBV5-5 to TRBJ2-7, with a tentative D call TRBD1 (5 bases). Trimming removed 1 base from V and 2 bases from J, with 10 bases in between. Germline CDR1 and CDR2: SGHKS and YYEKEE (reference sequence). This CDR3 is 14 amino acids long. The CDR3 region is CASSLLGATYEQYF. Written as DNA, the CDR3 is TGTGCCAGCAGCTTGTTAGGGGCAACCTACGAGCAGTACTTC. The variable domain in full, completed from reference TRBV5-5 and TRBJ2-7, reads DAGVTQSPTHLIKTRGQQVTLRCSPISGHKSVSWYQQVLGQGPQFIFQYYEKEERGRGNFPDRFSARQFPNYSSELNVNALLLGDSALYLCASSLLGATYEQYFGPGTRLTVT.

V is TRBV9 and J is TRBJ1-6; no firm D call. Germline V lookup: CDR1 SGDLS, CDR2 YYNGEE. V was trimmed by 4 bases and J by 0 bases, leaving 11 bases between them. This CDR3 spans 16 amino acids. CDR3 in amino acids: CASSPSASSYNSPLHF. CDR3 DNA sequence: TGTGCCAGCAGCCCCTCTGCGAGCTCCTATAATTCACCCCTCCACTTT.

V usage is TRBV27 and J usage is TRBJ2-1; D gene uncertain. The CDR3 length is 15 residues. Germline assignment: CDR1 MNHEY and CDR2 SMNVEV (reference sequence). Between the trimmed V and J ends, which lost 1 base and 2 bases, there was a span of 9 bases. For the CDR3, the DNA is TGTGCCAGCAGTTTATTTAGTCATCCCTACAATGAGCAGTTCTTC. The encoded protein is CASSLFSHPYNEQFF.

V usage is TRBV5-1 and J usage is TRBJ2-1; tentatively, D is TRBD2 (5 bases). Germline V gene data show CDR1 as SGHRS and CDR2 as YFSETQ. The CDR3 is made up of 15 amino acids. V shed 4 bases and J shed 0 bases, with 11 bases lying between them. Written as DNA, the CDR3 is TGCGCCAGCAGCCCGGACTTAGACTCCTACAATGAGCAGTTCTTC. As protein: CASSPDLDSYNEQFF.

V gene TRBV29-1 combines with J gene TRBJ2-7; no clear D. The V gene's germline CDR1 is SQVTM and CDR2 ANQGSEA. CDR3 length: 13 amino acids. V was shortened by 5 bases and J by 0 bases, with 11 bases between the two germline ends. This chain's CDR3 is CSVRTDSSYEQYF. In nucleotides, the CDR3 is TGCAGCGTTAGGACGGATAGCTCCTACGAGCAGTACTTC.

The chain uses TRBV13 and TRBJ2-1, with D possibly being TRBD2 (5 bases). Trimming took off 5 bases at V and 8 bases at J, with 16 bases between the two ends. In germline, CDR1 is PRHDT, CDR2 FYEKMQ (reference sequence). This CDR3 contains 14 residues. The CDR3 loop reads CASSPRGSWDEQFF. The DNA for the CDR3 is TGTGCCAGCAGCCCACGTGGGAGCTGGGATGAGCAGTTCTTC.

This clone was seen more than once but under ten times. The rearrangement uses TRBV9 and TRBJ2-2, with D hard to call. CDR3 length: 15 amino acids. Germline CDR1 and CDR2: SGDLS and YYNGEE. Trimming took off 0 bases at V and 0 bases at J, with 6 bases between the two ends. CDR3 amino acids: CASSVGATNTGELFF. Written as DNA, the CDR3 is TGTGCCAGCAGCGTAGGCGCTACGAACACCGGGGAGCTGTTTTTT.

The chain has TRBV29-1 and TRBJ2-7, with a weak D call TRBD2 (6 bases). V was shortened by 3 bases and J by 6 bases, with 18 bases between the two germline ends. CDR3 length: 14 amino acids. CDR1 is SQVTM and CDR2 is ANQGSEA in the germline V gene. CDR3 nucleotide sequence: TGCAGCGTTGATAACGCGGGACTTGGGTCCGAGCAGTACTTC. Its translation is CSVDNAGLGSEQYF.

This sequence joins TRBV6-6 and TRBJ1-5; D is unresolved. V shed 2 bases and J shed 7 bases, with 12 bases lying between them. The germline V gene has CDR1 MNHNY and CDR2 SVGAGI (reference sequence). The CDR3 is 14 residues long. CDR3 in DNA: TGTGCCAGCAGTTACGCCCCAAATAGCCAGCCCCAGCATTTT. Its translation is CASSYAPNSQPQHF.

This clone was counted only a few times. The chain links TRBV27 to TRBJ2-1; 7 nucleotides agree with TRBD2. The CDR3 contains 14 residues. The V segment lost 3 bases and the J segment 7 bases; nucleotides outside the gene matches: 6. CDR1 is MNHEY and CDR2 is SMNVEV in the germline V gene (reference sequence). The CDR3 protein is CASSLGGSLNEQFF. The CDR3, as DNA: TGTGCCAGCAGTTTGGGCGGGAGTTTGAATGAGCAGTTCTTC.

The chain employs TRBV7-9 and TRBJ1-1; no definite D call. Trimming took off 1 base at V and 1 base at J, with 10 bases between the two ends. Germline assignment: CDR1 SEHNR and CDR2 FQNEAQ (reference sequence). The CDR3 length is 15 residues. The DNA for the CDR3 is TGTGCCAGCAGCTTAGTCGCGAAAAAGAACACTGAAGCTTTCTTT. Translating it yields CASSLVAKKNTEAFF.

The chain has TRBV19 and TRBJ1-5, with TRBD1 identical over 8 bases. The V and J ends lost 5 bases and 0 bases, in that order; junction bases with no gene match: 9. CDR3 length equals 17 residues. Germline CDR1 is LNHDA and CDR2 is SQIVND (reference sequence). CDR3 protein: CASSDRGLGYSNQPQHF. CDR3 DNA: TGTGCCAGTAGTGACAGGGGCTTAGGGTATAGCAATCAGCCCCAGCATTTT.

The gene calls are TRBV4-1 and TRBJ2-6; 7 bases agree with TRBD1. The CDR3 is 18 amino acids. Germline trimming cut 0 bases from V and 2 bases from J; bases unmatched to any gene: 7. Germline V gives CDR1 MGHRA, CDR2 YSYEKL. The chain's CDR3 is CASSQDGTVGAGANVLTF. The CDR3 coding sequence is TGCGCCAGCAGCCAAGATGGGACAGTGGGCGCTGGGGCCAACGTCCTGACTTTC.

In its sample, this clone was seen once. The chain employs TRBV7-5 and TRBJ2-1; whether TRBD2, the table's D call, matches the DNA was not checked. TRBV7-5 is a recognized pseudogene. The CDR3 has 21 amino acids. The CDR3 sequence is CVRSLALETSQSYCSYNEQFF. The CDR3 DNA reads TGTGTCAGAAGCTTAGCGCTCGAGACTAGCCAAAGCTACTGCTCCTACAATGAGCAGTTCTTC.